This TCR beta chain was found in a study of cytomegalovirus exposure and HLA in healthy donors. Overall study results and limits: With DRB1 most and HLA-C fewest, TCR association rates differed between HLA loci in a later analysis. In a later analysis, productive TCRs from donors in an Asian-associated ancestry cluster reportedly carried fewer N-insertions than the cohort mean. A cluster of highly shared sequence variants was likely a sequencing artifact. There were several of the most significant clusters that appeared linked to common viral pathogens in a later analysis.

The germline gives CDR1 SEHNR, CDR2 FQNEAQ (reference sequence). The CDR3 spans 15 residues. V was trimmed by 4 bases and J by 7 bases, leaving 18 bases between them. A multiplex PCR was run with 60 Vbeta primers and 13 Jbeta primers. Assay used: immunoSEQ multiplex PCR; TCRdb lists only in-frame clones, some missing. The sample yields about 160,000 clones, approximately 81% seen once. This clone was recorded a few times. Its antigen remains unidentified. The material sequenced was PBMCs. The gene calls are TRBV7-9 and TRBJ2-3; a possible D gene is TRBD2 (7 bases). This receptor was taken from a male donor in good health and CMV-seronegative. The DNA for the CDR3 is TGTGCCAGCAGCTGGGGGGCCGGGGGGTCATATACGCAGTATTTT. Translating it yields CASSWGAGGSYTQYF. Filled out from reference TRBV7-9 and TRBJ2-3, the complete variable domain reads DTGVSQNPRHKITKRGQNVTFRCDPISEHNRLYWYRQTLGQGPEFLTYFQNEAQLEKSRLLSDRFSAERPKGSFSTLEIQRTEQGDSAMYLCASSWGAGGSYTQYFGPGTRLTVL.